Here is one T cell receptor beta chain with its context. Its antigen is unidentified. These data come from a study of cytomegalovirus exposure and HLA in healthy donors. The overall study: An earlier analysis found 95 million to 140 million unique TCR beta sequences from around 180 million T cells. From donors who were HLA-typed, an early data release held 80 million or so unique TCRs.

J gave up 6 bases and V 5 bases, and 6 bases lay outside the gene matches. Per the germline V gene, CDR1 is SGHVS and CDR2 is FNYEAQ. The CDR3 has 13 amino acids. General study points: Presence/absence analyses treated sequencing depth as roughly uniform across donors.

Primers included in the PCR were 60 Vbeta and 13 Jbeta primers. The table came from immunoSEQ multiplex PCR; TCRdb's copy has only in-frame clones and leaves some out. The sample has almost 200,000 clones; 79% are singletons. The origin of this receptor is a woman in her 30s in good health and CMV-seropositive. The V gene is TRBV7-6, the J gene TRBJ2-7, with 8 bases matching TRBD1. Sequences were obtained from PBMCs. CDR3 DNA sequence: TGTGCCAGCAGCCTGGGACAGGCGGTCGAGCAGTACTTC. Translating it yields CASSLGQAVEQYF.